This T cell receptor beta chain was found in a study of vaccination effects on CD4 cells after COVID-19. About the research overall: Following the second dose by a median of 72 days, the post-vaccine samples were obtained. Findings and caveats of the study: Only a single clone (1 of 255 vaccine-induced clones in healthy vaccinees) cross-reacted with common cold coronaviruses. In the study, convalescent patients were few, and early post-infection timepoints were absent.

Sequencing followed a ViraFEST assay step that expanded antigen-specific CD4+ T cells with viral peptide pools. Culture lasted roughly eleven days before CD4+ T cell isolation. Each person got two doses of an mRNA SARS-CoV-2 vaccine, BNT162b2 or mRNA-1273. Each well held around 2 million PBMC cultured with approximately 9.7 ug/ml peptides and 8 to 10 IU/ml IL-2. With regard to this clone: Its antigen remains unidentified.

Using immunoSEQ multiplex PCR, the repertoire was profiled, and TCRdb retains in-frame clones only, with some absent. The sample carries 60,000 to 85,000 clones, roughly 81% recorded once. The CDR3 loop spans 13 amino acids. With 5 bases removed from V and 5 bases from J, the gap between germline ends came to 12 bases. Per germline, CDR1 LGHNT and CDR2 FRNRAP. The gene calls are TRBV12-5 and TRBJ2-5; D possibly corresponds to TRBD2 (6 bases). Here the sequenced sample was CD4+ T cells from PBMCs cultured with HCoV-229E spike peptides, taken after COVID-19 vaccination. The receptor was isolated from a human donor who received a COVID-19 vaccine. Written as DNA, the CDR3 is TGTGCTAGTGGTCCCGAGACTAGGGAGACCCAGTACTTC. Protein: CASGPETRETQYF.